This is a list of T cell receptor beta chains from one sample in a study of blood T cell repertoires in COVID-19. Assay: immunoSEQ multiplex PCR; the TCRdb copy retains only in-frame clones and omits some. The sample carries roughly 140,000 clones, about 80% recorded once. The specimen was peripheral blood. The receptors shown here come from an older man who had recovered from COVID-19. Each CDR3 is given with its conserved first and last residue. A D gene is named only where the DNA matches it firmly. Clone size, where shown, is once, few, many, or a class for clones that have expanded.

NA NA TRBJ1-1 TRBV11-2 TGTGCCAGCAGCTTGGGAAGGACAACTGAAGCTTTCTTT CASSLGRTTEAFF
NA TRBD2 TRBJ2-3 TRBV7-6 TGTGCCAGCAGCCCGTTTAGCGGGATTCGAACAGATACGCAGTATTTT CASSPFSGIRTDTQYF
NA TRBD2 TRBJ2-7 TRBV11-2 TGTGCCAGCAGCTTAGCAGGCCTAGCGGTAACCTACGAGCAGTACTTC CASSLAGLAVTYEQYF
NA NA TRBJ1-3 TRBV6-5 TGTGCCAGCAGCTTAGGGGACAACTCTGGAAACACCATATATTTT CASSLGDNSGNTIYF
NA NA TRBJ2-1 TRBV27 TGTGCCAGCAGTTTCGGCGGATACAATGAGCAGTTCTTC CASSFGGYNEQFF
NA NA TRBJ2-3 TRBV12-2 TGTGCAAGTCGCTTACCTCGGACTAGCGGCCTACCGACGGGGACAGATACGCAGTATTTT CASRLPRTSGLPTGTDTQYF
NA TRBD1 TRBJ1-5 TRBV5-5 TGTGCCAGCAGCAGGACAGGGGATAGCAATCAGCCCCAGCATTTT CASSRTGDSNQPQHF
once TRBD2 TRBJ2-5 TRBV29-1 TGCAGCGTTGAATCGATGACAGGGATGCGGGAGGGCCCGGAGACCCAGTACTTC CSVESMTGMREGPETQYF
NA TRBD2 TRBJ2-2 TRBV13 TGTGCCAGCAGCTCTAGCGGGGGTTACACCGGGGAGCTGTTTTTT CASSSSGGYTGELFF
many TRBD1 TRBJ1-2 TRBV30 TGTGCCTGGAGTATGACAGGGCCCTATGGCTACACCTTC CAWSMTGPYGYTF
few TRBD2 TRBJ2-5 TRBV2 TGTGCCAGCAGGCTAGCGGTACCACAAGAGACCCAGTACTTC CASRLAVPQETQYF
NA NA TRBJ2-7 TRBV29-1 TGCAGCGTTACCGGGACTCTTCTCGACGAGCAGTACTTC CSVTGTLLDEQYF
NA NA TRBJ1-2 TRBV6-1 TGTGCCAGCAGTGAGCGCCGCGGGAACTATGGCTACACCTTC CASSERRGNYGYTF
NA NA TRBJ1-1 TRBV12-3/TRBV12-4 TGTGCCAGCAGTGAGGTTAGTGAATCAGCTTTCTTT CASSEVSESAFF
NA TRBD2 TRBJ2-1 TRBV6-2/TRBV6-3 TGTGCCAGCAGTTACAGTAGGGACTACGAAAATGAGCAGTTCTTC CASSYSRDYENEQFF
NA NA TRBJ1-3 TRBV7-2 TGTGCCAGCAGCCAAGGCTTGTACAGGGCAGGGGACACCATATATTTT CASSQGLYRAGDTIYF
NA TRBD1 TRBJ1-1 TRBV6-1 TGTGCCAGCAGTGAGGATCAAAAGGGGGCGGCTTTCTTT CASSEDQKGAAFF
NA TRBD1 TRBJ1-1 TRBV12-5 TGTGCTAGTGGGGCGGACAGGGCTGTGGACACTGAAGCTTTCTTT CASGADRAVDTEAFF
NA TRBD1 TRBJ2-7 TRBV10-3 TGTGCCATCAGTGAGTCCGCAGGGGGAGAGTACGAGCAGTACTTC CAISESAGGEYEQYF
NA TRBD2 TRBJ2-1 TRBV18 TGTGCCAGCTCACCAGAACTAGCGGGGATCTCCTACAATGAGCAGTTCTTC CASSPELAGISYNEQFF
NA NA TRBJ1-2 TRBV6-5 TGTGCCAGCAGCTTCGACAGGCTTGACGGCTACACCTTC CASSFDRLDGYTF
NA TRBD1 TRBJ1-5 TRBV12-5 TGTGCTAGTGGACCCGGGACAGGGGGCAATCAGCCCCAGCATTTT CASGPGTGGNQPQHF
NA NA TRBJ2-4 TRBV15 TGTGCCACCAGCGGCAACCACGGGATAACCAAAAACATTCAGTACTTC CATSGNHGITKNIQYF
NA NA TRBJ2-2 TRBV29-1 TGCAGCGTTGAAGAACTAGCTGCAACCGGGGAGCTGTTTTTT CSVEELAATGELFF
NA TRBD1 TRBJ2-1 TRBV5-1 TGCGCCAGCAGCTACCGGGACAGGGGGCTGAATGAGCAGTTCTTC CASSYRDRGLNEQFF
few TRBD2 TRBJ2-7 TRBV5-1 TGCGCCAGCAGCTTGGAAGGGCCGGGGGGCGAGCAGTACTTC CASSLEGPGGEQYF
once NA TRBJ2-7 TRBV6-2/TRBV6-3 TGTGCCAGCAGTACCCCCCAGGCCTACCAACGCTACGAGCAGTACTTC CASSTPQAYQRYEQYF
NA NA TRBJ2-7 TRBV7-2 TGTGCCAGCACCCTAGAGCCAGGGGTGGGGGAGCAGTACTTC CASTLEPGVGEQYF
NA NA TRBJ1-2 TRBV11-2 TGTGCCAGCAGCAGTAGCGGGGGGCGCTTCTATGGCTACACCTTC CASSSSGGRFYGYTF
NA TRBD2 TRBJ2-7 TRBV27 TGTGCCAGCAGGAGGGTAAGACTAGCGGGACACGAGCAGTACTTC CASRRVRLAGHEQYF
once TRBD2 TRBJ2-3 TRBV4-2 TGTGCCAGCAGCTCCCGACTAGCGGGAGACGTGATAGATACGCAGTATTTT CASSSRLAGDVIDTQYF
NA NA TRBJ2-2 TRBV11-3 TGTGCCAGCAGCAAAAGGGGTGGAAACACCGGGGAGCTGTTTTTT CASSKRGGNTGELFF